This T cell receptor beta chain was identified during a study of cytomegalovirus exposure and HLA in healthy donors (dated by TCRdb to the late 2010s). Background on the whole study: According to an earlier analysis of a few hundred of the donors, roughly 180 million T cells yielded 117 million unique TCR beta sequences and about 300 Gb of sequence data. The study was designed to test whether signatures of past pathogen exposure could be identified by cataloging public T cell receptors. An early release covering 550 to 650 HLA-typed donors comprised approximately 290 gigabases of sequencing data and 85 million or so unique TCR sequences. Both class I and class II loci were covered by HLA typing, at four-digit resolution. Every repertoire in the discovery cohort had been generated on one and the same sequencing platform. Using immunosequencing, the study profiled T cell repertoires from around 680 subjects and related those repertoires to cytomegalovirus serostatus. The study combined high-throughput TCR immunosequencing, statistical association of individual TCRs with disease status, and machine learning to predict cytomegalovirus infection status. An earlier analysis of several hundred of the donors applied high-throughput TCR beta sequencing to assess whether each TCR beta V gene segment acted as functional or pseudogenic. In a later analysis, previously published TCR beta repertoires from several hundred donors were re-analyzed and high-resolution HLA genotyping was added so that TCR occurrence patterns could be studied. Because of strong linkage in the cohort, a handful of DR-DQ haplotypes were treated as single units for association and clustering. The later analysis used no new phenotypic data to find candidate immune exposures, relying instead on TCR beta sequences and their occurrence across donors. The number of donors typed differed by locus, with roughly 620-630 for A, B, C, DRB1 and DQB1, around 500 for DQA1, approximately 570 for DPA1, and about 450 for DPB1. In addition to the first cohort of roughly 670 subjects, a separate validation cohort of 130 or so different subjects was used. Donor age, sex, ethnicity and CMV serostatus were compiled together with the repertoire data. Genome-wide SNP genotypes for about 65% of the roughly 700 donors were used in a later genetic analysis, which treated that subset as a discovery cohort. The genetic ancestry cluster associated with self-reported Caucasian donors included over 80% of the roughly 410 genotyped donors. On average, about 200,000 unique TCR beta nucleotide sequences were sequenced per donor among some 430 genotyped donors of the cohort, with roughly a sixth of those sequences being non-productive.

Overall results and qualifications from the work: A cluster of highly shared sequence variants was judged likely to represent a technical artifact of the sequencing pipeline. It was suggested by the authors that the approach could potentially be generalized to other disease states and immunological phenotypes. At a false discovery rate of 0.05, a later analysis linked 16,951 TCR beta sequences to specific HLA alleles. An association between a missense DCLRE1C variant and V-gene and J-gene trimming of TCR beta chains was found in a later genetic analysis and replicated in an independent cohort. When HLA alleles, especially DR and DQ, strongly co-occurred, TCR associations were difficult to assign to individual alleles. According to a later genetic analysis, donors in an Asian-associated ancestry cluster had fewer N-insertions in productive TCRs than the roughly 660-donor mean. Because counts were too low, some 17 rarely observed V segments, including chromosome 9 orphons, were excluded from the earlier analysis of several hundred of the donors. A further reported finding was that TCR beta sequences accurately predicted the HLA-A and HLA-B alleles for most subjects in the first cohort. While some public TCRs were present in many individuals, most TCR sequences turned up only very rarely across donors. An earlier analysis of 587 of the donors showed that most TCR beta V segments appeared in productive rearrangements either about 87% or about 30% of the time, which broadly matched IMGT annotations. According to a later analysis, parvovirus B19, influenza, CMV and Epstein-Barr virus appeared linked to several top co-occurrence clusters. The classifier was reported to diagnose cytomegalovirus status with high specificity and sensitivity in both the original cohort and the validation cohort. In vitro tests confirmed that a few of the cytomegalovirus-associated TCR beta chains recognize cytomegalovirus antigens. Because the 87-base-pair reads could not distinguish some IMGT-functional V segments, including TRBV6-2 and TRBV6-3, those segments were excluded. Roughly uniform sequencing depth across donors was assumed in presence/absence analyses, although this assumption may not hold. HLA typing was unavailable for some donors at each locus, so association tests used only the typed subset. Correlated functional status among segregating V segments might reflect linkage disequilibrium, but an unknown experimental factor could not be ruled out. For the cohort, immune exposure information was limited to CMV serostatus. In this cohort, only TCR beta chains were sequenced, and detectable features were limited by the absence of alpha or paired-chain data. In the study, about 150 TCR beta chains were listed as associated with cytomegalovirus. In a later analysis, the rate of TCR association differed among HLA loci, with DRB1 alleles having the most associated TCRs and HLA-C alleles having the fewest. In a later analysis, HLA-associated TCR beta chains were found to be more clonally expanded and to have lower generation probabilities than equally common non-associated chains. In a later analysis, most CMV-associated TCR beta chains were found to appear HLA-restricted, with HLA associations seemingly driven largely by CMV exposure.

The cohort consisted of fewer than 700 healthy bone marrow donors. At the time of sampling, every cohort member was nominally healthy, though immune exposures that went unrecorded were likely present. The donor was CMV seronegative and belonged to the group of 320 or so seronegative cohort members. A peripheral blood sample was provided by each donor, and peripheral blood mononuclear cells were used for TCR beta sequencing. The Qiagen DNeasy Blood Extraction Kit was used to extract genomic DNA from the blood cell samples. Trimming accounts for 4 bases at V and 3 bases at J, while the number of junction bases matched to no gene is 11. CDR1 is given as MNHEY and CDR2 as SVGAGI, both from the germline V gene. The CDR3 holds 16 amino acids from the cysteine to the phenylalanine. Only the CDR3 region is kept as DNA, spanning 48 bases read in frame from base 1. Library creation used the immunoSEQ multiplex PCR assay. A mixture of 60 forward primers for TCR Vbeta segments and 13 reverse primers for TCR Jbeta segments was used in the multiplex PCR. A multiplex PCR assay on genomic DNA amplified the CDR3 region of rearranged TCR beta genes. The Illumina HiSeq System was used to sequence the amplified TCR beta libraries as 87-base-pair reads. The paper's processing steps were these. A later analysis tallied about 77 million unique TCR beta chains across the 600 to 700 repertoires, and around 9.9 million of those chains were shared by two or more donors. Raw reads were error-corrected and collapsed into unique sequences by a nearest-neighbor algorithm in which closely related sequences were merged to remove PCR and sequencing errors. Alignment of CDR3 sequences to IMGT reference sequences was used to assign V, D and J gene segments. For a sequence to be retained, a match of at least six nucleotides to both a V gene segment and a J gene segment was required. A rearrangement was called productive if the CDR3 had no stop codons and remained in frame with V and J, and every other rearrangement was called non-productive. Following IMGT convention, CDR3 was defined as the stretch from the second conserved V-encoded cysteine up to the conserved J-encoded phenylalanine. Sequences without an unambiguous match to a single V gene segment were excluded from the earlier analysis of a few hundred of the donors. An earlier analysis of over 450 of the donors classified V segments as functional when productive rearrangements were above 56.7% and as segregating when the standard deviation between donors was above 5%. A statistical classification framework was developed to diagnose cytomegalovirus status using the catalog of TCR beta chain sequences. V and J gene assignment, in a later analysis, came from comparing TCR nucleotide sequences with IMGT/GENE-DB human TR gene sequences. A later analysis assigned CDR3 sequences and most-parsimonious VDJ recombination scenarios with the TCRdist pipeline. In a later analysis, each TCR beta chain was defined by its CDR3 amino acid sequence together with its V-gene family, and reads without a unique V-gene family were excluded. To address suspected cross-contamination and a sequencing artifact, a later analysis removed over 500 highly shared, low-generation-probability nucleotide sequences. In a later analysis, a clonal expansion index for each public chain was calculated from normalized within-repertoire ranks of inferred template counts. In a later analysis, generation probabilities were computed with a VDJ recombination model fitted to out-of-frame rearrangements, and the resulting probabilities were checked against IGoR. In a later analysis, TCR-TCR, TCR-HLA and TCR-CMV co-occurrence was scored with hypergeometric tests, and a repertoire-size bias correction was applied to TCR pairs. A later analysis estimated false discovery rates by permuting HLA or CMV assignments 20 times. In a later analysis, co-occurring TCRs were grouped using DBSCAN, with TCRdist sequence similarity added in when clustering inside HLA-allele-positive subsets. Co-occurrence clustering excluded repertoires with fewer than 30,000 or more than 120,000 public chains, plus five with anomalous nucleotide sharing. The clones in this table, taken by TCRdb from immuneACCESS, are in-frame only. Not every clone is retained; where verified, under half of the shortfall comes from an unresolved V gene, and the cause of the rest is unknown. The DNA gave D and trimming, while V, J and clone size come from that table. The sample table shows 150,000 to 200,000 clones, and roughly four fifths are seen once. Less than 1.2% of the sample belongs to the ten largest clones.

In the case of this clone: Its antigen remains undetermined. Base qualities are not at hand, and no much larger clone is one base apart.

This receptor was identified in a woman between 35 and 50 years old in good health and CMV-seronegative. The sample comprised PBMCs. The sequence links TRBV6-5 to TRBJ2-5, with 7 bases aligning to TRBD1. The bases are TGTGCCAGCAGTTTATTCCCGGGACAGCCCGAAGAGACCCAGTACTTC. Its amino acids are CASSLFPGQPEETQYF.